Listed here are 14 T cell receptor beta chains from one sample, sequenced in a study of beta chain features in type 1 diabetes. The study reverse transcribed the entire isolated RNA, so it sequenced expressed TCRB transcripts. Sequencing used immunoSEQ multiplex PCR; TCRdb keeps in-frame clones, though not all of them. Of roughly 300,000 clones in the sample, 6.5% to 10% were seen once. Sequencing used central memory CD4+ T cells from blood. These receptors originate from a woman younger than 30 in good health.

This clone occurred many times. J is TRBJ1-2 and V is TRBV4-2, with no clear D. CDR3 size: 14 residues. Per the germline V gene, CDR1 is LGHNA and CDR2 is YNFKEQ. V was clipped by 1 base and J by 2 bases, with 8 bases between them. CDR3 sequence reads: CASSQVLENYGYTF. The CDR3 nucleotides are TGTGCCAGCAGCCAAGTTCTAGAGAACTATGGCTACACCTTC.

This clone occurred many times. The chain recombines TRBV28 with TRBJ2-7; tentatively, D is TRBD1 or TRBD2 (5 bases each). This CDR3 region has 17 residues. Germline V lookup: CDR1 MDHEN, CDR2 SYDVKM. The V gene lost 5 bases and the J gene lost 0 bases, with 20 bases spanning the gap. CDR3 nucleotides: TGTGCCAGCAGTGCAATCCGGGACGCCGAATACTCCTACGAGCAGTACTTC. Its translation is CASSAIRDAEYSYEQYF.

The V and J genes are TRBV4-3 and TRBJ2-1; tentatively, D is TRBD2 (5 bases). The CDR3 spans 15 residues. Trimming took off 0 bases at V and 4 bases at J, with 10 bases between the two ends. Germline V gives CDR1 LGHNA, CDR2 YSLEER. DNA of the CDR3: TGCGCCAGCAGCCAAGAAAGCGTAGCGTACAATGAGCAGTTCTTC. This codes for CASSQESVAYNEQFF.

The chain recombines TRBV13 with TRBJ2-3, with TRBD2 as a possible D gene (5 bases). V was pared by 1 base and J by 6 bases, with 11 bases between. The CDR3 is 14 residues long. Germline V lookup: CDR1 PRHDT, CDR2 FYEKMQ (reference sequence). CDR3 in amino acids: CASSLAGLADTQYF. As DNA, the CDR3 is TGTGCCAGCAGCTTAGCGGGATTGGCGGATACGCAGTATTTT.

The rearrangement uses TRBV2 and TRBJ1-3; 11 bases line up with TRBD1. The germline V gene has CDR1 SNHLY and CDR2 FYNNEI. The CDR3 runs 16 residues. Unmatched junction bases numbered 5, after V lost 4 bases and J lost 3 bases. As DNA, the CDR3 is TGTGCCAGCAGTGTAGGACAGGGGGCTTTTGGAAACACCATATATTTT. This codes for CASSVGQGAFGNTIYF.

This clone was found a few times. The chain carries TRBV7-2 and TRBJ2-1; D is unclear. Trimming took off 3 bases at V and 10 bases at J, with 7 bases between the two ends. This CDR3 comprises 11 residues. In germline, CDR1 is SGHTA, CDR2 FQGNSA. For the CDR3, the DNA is TGTGCCAGCAGCTTCCTTTCCGAGCAGTTCTTC. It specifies CASSFLSEQFF.

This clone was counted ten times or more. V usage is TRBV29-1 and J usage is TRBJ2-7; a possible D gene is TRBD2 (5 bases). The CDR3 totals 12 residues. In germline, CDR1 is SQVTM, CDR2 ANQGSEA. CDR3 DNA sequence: TGCAGTTTTAATACGGGGACCTACGAGCAGTACTTC. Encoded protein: CSFNTGTYEQYF.

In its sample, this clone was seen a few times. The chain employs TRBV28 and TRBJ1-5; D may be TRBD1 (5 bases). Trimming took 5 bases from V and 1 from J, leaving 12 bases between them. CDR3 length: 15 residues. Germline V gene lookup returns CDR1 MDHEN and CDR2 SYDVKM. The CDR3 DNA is TGTGCCAGCAGTAGGGGCTCTTCGAGCAATCAGCCCCAGCATTTT. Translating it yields CASSRGSSSNQPQHF.

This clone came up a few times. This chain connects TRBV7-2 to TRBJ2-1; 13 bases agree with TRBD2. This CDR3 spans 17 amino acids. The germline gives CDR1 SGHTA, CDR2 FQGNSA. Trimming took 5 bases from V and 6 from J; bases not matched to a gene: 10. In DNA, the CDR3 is TGTGCCAGCAGCAGCCGGACTAGCGGGAGAAGTAGCAATGAGCAGTTCTTC. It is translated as CASSSRTSGRSSNEQFF.

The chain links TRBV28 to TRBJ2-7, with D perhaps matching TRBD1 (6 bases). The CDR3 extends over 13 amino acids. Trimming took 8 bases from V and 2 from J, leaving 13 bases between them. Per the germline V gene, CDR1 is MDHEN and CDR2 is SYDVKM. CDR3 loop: CASWNQGPYEQYF. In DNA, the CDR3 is TGTGCCAGCTGGAACCAGGGGCCCTACGAGCAGTACTTC.

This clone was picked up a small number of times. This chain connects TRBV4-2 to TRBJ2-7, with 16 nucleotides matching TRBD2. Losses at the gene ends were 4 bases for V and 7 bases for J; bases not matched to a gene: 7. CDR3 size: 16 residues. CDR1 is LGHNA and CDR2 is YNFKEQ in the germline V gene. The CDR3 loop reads CASSLGLAGGPREQYF. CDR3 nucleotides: TGTGCCAGCAGCCTGGGACTAGCGGGAGGGCCGAGGGAGCAGTACTTC.

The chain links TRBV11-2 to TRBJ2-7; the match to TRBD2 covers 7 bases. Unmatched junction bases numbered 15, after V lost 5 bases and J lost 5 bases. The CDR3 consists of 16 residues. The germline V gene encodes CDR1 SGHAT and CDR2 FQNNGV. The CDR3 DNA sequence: TGTGCCAGCAGCCGATGGGCGGGGGTTAGGTCTGACGAGCAGTACTTC. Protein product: CASSRWAGVRSDEQYF.

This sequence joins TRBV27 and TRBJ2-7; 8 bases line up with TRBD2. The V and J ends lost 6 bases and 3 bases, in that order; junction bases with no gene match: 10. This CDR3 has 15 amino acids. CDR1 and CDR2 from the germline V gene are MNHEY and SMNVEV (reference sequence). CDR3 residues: CASSYKRTSLYEQYF. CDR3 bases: TGTGCCAGCAGCTATAAACGGACTAGCCTCTACGAGCAGTACTTC.

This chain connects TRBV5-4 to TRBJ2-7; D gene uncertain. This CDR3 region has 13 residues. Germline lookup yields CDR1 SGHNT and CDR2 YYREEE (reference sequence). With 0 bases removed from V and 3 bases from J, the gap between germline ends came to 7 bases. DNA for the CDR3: TGTGCCAGCAGCTTGGGGCTGAACTACGAGCAGTACTTC. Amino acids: CASSLGLNYEQYF.